This entry concerns a single T cell receptor beta chain. One end of the junction is discordant with germline, which a read error may explain. Germline lookup yields CDR1 SNHLY and CDR2 FYNNEI. The CDR3 loop spans 13 amino acids. TCR alpha and beta CDR3 regions were amplified from RNA using iRepertoire nested multiplex PCR. A single record per CDR3 protein comes from TCRdb applying MiXCR to the multiplex PCR reads. This repertoire shows 150,000 to 200,000 distinct CDR3 sequences, approximately 40% found once; its top ten account for around 5%. The sample comes from a study of glioma-infiltrating T cells.

The sequenced sample consisted of glioma tissue, nonneoplastic brain tissue, or PBMCs (not recorded which). This TCR came from a human donor with low-grade glioma or glioblastoma, undergoing nonglioma brain surgery, or in good health (not recorded which). This chain connects TRBV2 to TRBJ1-5, with D unresolved. CDR3 loop: CARSEVQYQPQHF. CDR3 DNA sequence: TGTGCCAGGAGTGAAGTACAATATCAGCCCCAGCATTTT.